Listed here are 25 T cell receptor beta chains from one sample, sequenced in a study of blood T cells in healthy people across ages. A second PCR, run for about 7 to 11 cycles, used a sample-barcoded 5' primer plus a J-beta primer mix. TCRdb fed the 5' RACE reads into MiXCR, producing one record per CDR3 protein. The sample lists around 790,000 distinct CDR3 sequences, around 45% occurring once. Sequenced sample: blood. The receptors stem from a man aged 55 to 69 in good health.

In its sample, this clonotype was seen a few times. V and J are TRBV5-5 and TRBJ2-7; TRBD2 matches at 12 bases. Germline lookup yields CDR1 SGHKS and CDR2 YYEKEE (reference sequence). This CDR3 has 15 amino acids. The trim removed 2 bases at V and 3 bases at J, leaving 3 bases unmatched. CDR3 bases: TGTGCCAGCAGCTTCGGACTAGCGGGGAACTACGAGCAGTACTTC. This gives the protein CASSFGLAGNYEQYF. The complete variable domain, with remaining parts taken from reference TRBV5-5 and TRBJ2-7, reads DAGVTQSPTHLIKTRGQQVTLRCSPISGHKSVSWYQQVLGQGPQFIFQYYEKEERGRGNFPDRFSARQFPNYSSELNVNALLLGDSALYLCASSFGLAGNYEQYFGPGTRLTVT.

This clonotype was observed a few times. The rearrangement links TRBV20-1 to TRBJ1-2; 8 bases align to TRBD1. Germline trimming cut 5 bases from V and 7 bases from J; bases unmatched to any gene: 9. CDR3 size: 13 residues. Germline V lookup: CDR1 DFQATT, CDR2 SNEGSKA (reference sequence). Here the CDR3 DNA reads TGCAGTGCTTCCTCAGGGGGCTGGGGTGGCTACACCTTC. Translating gives CSASSGGWGGYTF.

V and J are TRBV6-5 and TRBJ2-1, with 7 positions matching TRBD1. The trim removed 6 bases at V and 12 bases at J, leaving 5 bases unmatched. Germline V lookup: CDR1 MNHEY, CDR2 SVGAGI. This CDR3 region has 11 residues. The CDR3 loop is CASRGYRGQFF. DNA for the CDR3: TGTGCCAGCAGGGGGTACAGGGGGCAGTTCTTC.

This rearrangement joins TRBV6-2 or TRBV6-3 to TRBJ2-6, with D hard to call. Trimming pared 5 bases from V and 1 base from J, leaving 21 bases between. The CDR3 loop spans 19 amino acids. Per germline, CDR1 MNHEY and CDR2 SVGEGT. In DNA, the CDR3 is TGTGCCAGCAGTGGAATAATTGGTTGGCGTACGTCTGGGGCCAACGTCCTGACTTTC. Its protein is CASSGIIGWRTSGANVLTF.

The chain carries TRBV15 and TRBJ2-5; TRBD1 aligns across 7 bases. Trimming removed 3 bases from V and 11 bases from J; junction bases left unmatched: 21. The CDR3 contains 17 residues. The germline V gene has CDR1 LNHNV and CDR2 YYDKDF (reference sequence). The CDR3 nucleotides are TGTGCCACCAGCAGCCCGAACCGGGACAGCTATTGGGGTGAGCAGTACTTC. It translates to CATSSPNRDSYWGEQYF. Full variable domain (rest looked up from reference TRBV15 and TRBJ2-5): DAMVIQNPRYQVTQFGKPVTLSCSQTLNHNVMYWYQQKSSQAPKLLFHYYDKDFNNEADTPDNFQSRRPNTSFCFLDIRSPGLGDTAMYLCATSSPNRDSYWGEQYFGPGTRLLVL.

On this clonotype itself: Germline and junction disagree at one end, which may indicate a read error. The chain employs TRBV6-1 and TRBJ1-6; the D is unclear. Per the germline V gene, CDR1 is MNHNS and CDR2 is SASEGT. CDR3 length: 14 amino acids. The CDR3 is CVSTHSGFDSPLHF. The CDR3 nucleotides read TGTGTCAGCACCCACAGCGGTTTTGATTCACCCCTCCACTTT.

In this sample, this clonotype turned up a few times. The chain recombines TRBV15 with TRBJ2-7; TRBD1 matches at 7 bases. The CDR3 is 13 amino acids. J was trimmed by 3 bases and V by 5 bases; bases with no gene match: 4. Germline values: CDR1 LNHNV, CDR2 YYDKDF (reference sequence). CDR3 sequence (DNA): TGTGCCACCAGCTCTTGGACAGGCTACGAGCAGTACTTC. It is translated as CATSSWTGYEQYF.

In this sample, this clonotype turned up a few times. V gene TRBV15 combines with J gene TRBJ1-6; D remains ambiguous. CDR1 and CDR2 from the germline V gene are LNHNV and YYDKDF (reference sequence). The length of the CDR3 is 14 residues. Trimming stripped 7 bases from V and 6 bases from J, with 13 bases between. This CDR3 is CATTRVGSNSPLHF. CDR3 nucleotide sequence: TGTGCCACCACCCGCGTGGGGAGTAATTCACCCCTCCACTTT.

The chain has TRBV6-5 and TRBJ2-1; no clear D gene. Germline-derived CDR1 and CDR2 are MNHEY and SVGAGI. Trimming took off 2 bases at V and 0 bases at J, with 11 bases between the two ends. The CDR3 covers 16 residues. In nucleotides, the CDR3 is TGTGCCAGCAGTTACCTTCCGAGCAACTCCTACAATGAGCAGTTCTTC. This codes for CASSYLPSNSYNEQFF.

The V and J genes are TRBV6-7 and TRBJ2-6, with 11 bases aligning to TRBD1. TRBV6-7 carries the ORF label, with uncertain function. CDR3 length: 19 residues. With 4 bases clipped from V and 3 bases from J, the junction kept 11 bases outside the gene matches. The CDR3 region has the DNA TGTGCCAGCAGTTCCCAGGACAGGGGGCGAGTCTATGGGGCCAACGTCCTGACTTTC. This encodes CASSSQDRGRVYGANVLTF.

J is TRBJ2-7 and V is TRBV7-8; D possibly matches TRBD1 or TRBD2 (5 bases each). CDR1 is SGHVS, CDR2 FQNEAQ, per germline. The CDR3 spans 15 residues. V lost 5 bases to trimming and J lost 0 bases, with 14 bases between them. As DNA, the CDR3 is TGTGCCAGCAGCCCAAGGGACGGCAACTCCTACGAGCAGTACTTC. This gives the protein CASSPRDGNSYEQYF.

The chain combines TRBV30 with TRBJ1-5, with a weak D call TRBD1 (5 bases). V was pared by 2 bases and J by 7 bases, with 18 bases between. The CDR3 sequence is 15 residues long. Germline CDR1 GTSNPN, CDR2 SVGIG (reference sequence). CDR3 coding DNA: TGTGCCTGGAGTTCCGCCGGGGCGAGGAAACAGCCCCAGCATTTT. Protein: CAWSSAGARKQPQHF.

Many counts were recorded for this clonotype. This sequence may be a read error, since a much larger clone differs from it by one base. The chain uses TRBV12-3 or TRBV12-4 and TRBJ2-5; maybe TRBD1 (5 bases). Trimming pared 5 bases from V and 5 bases from J, leaving 15 bases between. The CDR3 has 14 amino acids. This CDR3 reads CASSVDQGMETQYF. The CDR3 bases are TGTGCCAGCAGTGTGGACCAGGGTATGGAGACCCAGTACTTC.

As concerns this clonotype: One base away lies a much larger clone, so this may be a sequencing read error. V and J are TRBV28 and TRBJ2-7; 11 bases are shared with TRBD1. The CDR3 extends over 12 amino acids. CDR1 MDHEN and CDR2 SYDVKM come from the germline V gene. The CDR3 here is CASGQGAHERYF. CDR3 in DNA: TGTGCCAGCGGACAGGGGGCCCACGAGCGGTACTTC. Using reference TRBV28 and TRBJ2-7 for the parts outside the CDR3, the full variable domain is DVKVTQSSRYLVKRTGEKVFLECVQDMDHENMFWYRQDPGLGLRLIYFSYDVKMKEKGDIPEGYSVSREKKERFSLILESASTNQTSMYLCASGQGAHERYFGPGTRLTVT.

This clonotype has just a few counts. The chain uses TRBV7-8 and TRBJ2-7, with TRBD2 as a possible D gene (6 bases). V gave up 1 base and J gave up 2 bases, with 12 bases separating them. The CDR3 sequence is 15 residues long. CDR1 is SGHVS and CDR2 is FQNEAQ in the germline V gene. This chain's CDR3 is CASSLGGDSPYEQYF. The CDR3 region has the DNA TGTGCCAGCAGCTTAGGGGGGGACTCACCCTACGAGCAGTACTTC.

This clonotype was recorded a few times. The chain couples TRBV10-3 to TRBJ2-5, with D maybe TRBD2 (5 bases). The CDR3 totals 15 residues. Germline CDR1 ENHRY, CDR2 SYGVKD. V gave up 3 bases and J gave up 4 bases, with 15 bases separating them. The CDR3 loop reads CAISDMREKGETQYF. CDR3 DNA sequence: TGTGCCATCAGTGACATGAGGGAAAAGGGAGAGACCCAGTACTTC.

This chain connects TRBV12-3 or TRBV12-4 to TRBJ1-6; D is unclear. V was cut by 6 bases and J by 1 base, with 7 bases left in between. The CDR3 loop spans 14 amino acids. CDR3 amino acids: CASREGSYNSPLHF. For the CDR3, the DNA is TGTGCCAGCAGGGAGGGTTCCTATAATTCACCCCTCCACTTT.

There are a few counts of this clonotype. The chain has TRBV3-1 and TRBJ2-5; D is possibly TRBD1 or TRBD2 (5 bases each). The DNA matches TRBJ2-7 better at its end, which makes the J call doubtful. This CDR3 has 16 residues. Germline V gives CDR1 LGHDT, CDR2 YNNKEL (reference sequence). This CDR3 is CASSQDIPLRAGEQYF. The CDR3 DNA reads as TGTGCCAGCAGCCAAGATATCCCCCTCAGGGCGGGCGAGCAGTACTTC.

The table lists this clonotype with a few counts. Written as DNA, the CDR3 is TGCGCCAGCAGTGAGGGGACAGTAGCCTACGAGCAGTACTTC. Translating it yields CASSEGTVAYEQYF. The V gene is TRBV10-1, the J gene TRBJ2-7; 7 bases map to TRBD1. V was pared by 2 bases and J by 2 bases, with 3 bases of the junction left unmatched. Germline V gene data show CDR1 as WNHNN and CDR2 as SYGVQD (reference sequence). The CDR3 consists of 14 residues.

In this sample, this clonotype turned up a few times. The chain employs TRBV5-5 and TRBJ1-6; TRBD1 agrees at 8 bases. From germline, CDR1 is SGHKS and CDR2 YYEKEE (reference sequence). V was clipped by 6 bases and J by 10 bases; unmatched bases: 21. The CDR3 is made up of 18 amino acids. DNA for the CDR3: TGTGCCAGCACTTCCCGGGACAGGCAATTTCTTGTCGACTCACCCCTCCACTTT. Protein: CASTSRDRQFLVDSPLHF.

This chain connects TRBV11-2 to TRBJ2-7, with 7 bases identical to TRBD2. V shed 3 bases, J shed 0 bases, and the junction held 8 bases outside the gene matches. Germline V lookup: CDR1 SGHAT, CDR2 FQNNGV. The CDR3 loop spans 16 amino acids. CDR3 protein: CASSFSQASGSYEQYF. The CDR3, as DNA: TGTGCCAGCAGCTTTTCCCAGGCTAGCGGCTCCTACGAGCAGTACTTC.

This clonotype showed up just once. The chain uses TRBV29-1 and TRBJ2-5, with 10 nucleotides matching TRBD2. V gave up 2 bases and J gave up 11 bases; unmatched junction bases: 17. From germline, CDR1 is SQVTM and CDR2 ANQGSEA. There are 16 residues in the CDR3. The CDR3 loop is CSVERASGSSYNEQYF. DNA of the CDR3: TGCAGCGTTGAAAGGGCTAGCGGGAGCTCCTACAATGAGCAGTACTTC.

The genes are TRBV11-3 and TRBJ2-4; 7 positions match TRBD2. With the DNA end fitting TRBJ2-7 better, the J assignment may be wrong. Germline V gives CDR1 SGHNT, CDR2 YENEEA. This CDR3 region has 13 residues. CDR3 in DNA: TGTGCCAGCAGCTACGGACTAGGGAGCGAGCAGTACTTC. It codes for CASSYGLGSEQYF.

This clonotype was observed at least ten times. The chain has TRBV20-1 and TRBJ2-7, with D perhaps matching TRBD1 (6 bases). Germline lookup yields CDR1 DFQATT and CDR2 SNEGSKA (reference sequence). There are 12 residues in the CDR3. Trimming took off 5 bases at V and 5 bases at J, with 13 bases between the two ends. The CDR3: CSAEQGTHEQYF. CDR3 DNA: TGCAGTGCTGAACAGGGTACCCACGAGCAGTACTTC.

This clonotype was recorded only once. This sequence joins TRBV29-1 and TRBJ2-3; TRBD1 matches 7 bases. Germline CDR1 is SQVTM and CDR2 is ANQGSEA. The CDR3 consists of 13 residues. J was trimmed by 2 bases and V by 5 bases; bases with no gene match: 4. CDR3 loop: CSVRTGFTDTQYF. The CDR3 DNA follows: TGCAGCGTTAGGACAGGCTTCACAGATACGCAGTATTTT.